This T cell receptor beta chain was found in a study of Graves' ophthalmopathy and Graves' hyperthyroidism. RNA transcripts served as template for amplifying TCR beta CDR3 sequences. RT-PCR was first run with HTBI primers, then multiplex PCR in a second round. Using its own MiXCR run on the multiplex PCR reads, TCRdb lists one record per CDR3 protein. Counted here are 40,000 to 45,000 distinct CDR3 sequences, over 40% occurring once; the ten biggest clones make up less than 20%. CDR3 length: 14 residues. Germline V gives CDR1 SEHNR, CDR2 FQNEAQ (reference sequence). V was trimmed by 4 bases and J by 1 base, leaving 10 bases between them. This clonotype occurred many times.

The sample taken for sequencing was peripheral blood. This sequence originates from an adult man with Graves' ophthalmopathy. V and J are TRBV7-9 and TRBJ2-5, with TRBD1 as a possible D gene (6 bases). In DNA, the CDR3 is TGTGCCAGCAGCTCCGGACAGAGCCAAGAGACCCAGTACTTC. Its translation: CASSSGQSQETQYF.